A selection of T cell receptor beta chains follows, all from one sample in a study of shared clonotypes between healthy human individuals. Here immunoSEQ multiplex PCR was the method, and the copy in TCRdb shows in-frame clones only, minus some. The sample has some 1,900,000 clones, approximately 94% seen once. The specimen sequenced was naive CD8+ T cells sorted from blood. The receptor source for this set is a man between 18 and 29 years old in good health. Each CDR3 is given with its conserved first and last residue. D genes are given only for firm matches.

v_call	j_call	d_call	cdr3_aa
TRBV7-3	TRBJ2-2	.	CASSFGANTGELFF
TRBV28	TRBJ1-1	TRBD1	CASSLGTGQGVAFF
TRBV5-1	TRBJ2-7	TRBD1	CASSWLGTGNEQYF
TRBV9	TRBJ1-1	.	CASSVYGNTEAFF
TRBV28	TRBJ2-3	.	CASSLVGGTDTQYF
TRBV13	TRBJ2-7	.	CASSFGSYEQYF
TRBV19	TRBJ1-1	.	CASRPDGALNTEAFF
TRBV2	TRBJ1-6	.	CASSEGTTSYNSPLHF
TRBV5-4	TRBJ1-2	.	CASSLEGVHYGYTF
TRBV27	TRBJ2-3	TRBD2	CASSLGGGTTDTQYF
TRBV25-1	TRBJ2-7	TRBD1	CASGGQGVYEQYF
TRBV7-2	TRBJ2-1	.	CASSLDFGVTYEQFF
TRBV5-6	TRBJ2-2	.	CASSFHTNTGELFF
TRBV28	TRBJ2-7	TRBD1	CASSLSGTGLSYEQYF
TRBV7-9	TRBJ1-2	.	CAPSIPSVGGAGYGYTF
TRBV4-3	TRBJ2-1	TRBD2	CASSPTSGSYNEQFF
TRBV5-4	TRBJ2-3	.	CASGSGAGYTQYF
TRBV6-5	TRBJ2-2	.	CASSYSNPVTGELFF
TRBV13	TRBJ2-1	.	CASSFPSTNNEQFF
TRBV6-1	TRBJ2-3	.	CASSGGLDTQYF
TRBV11-2	TRBJ2-7	.	CASSHTADSYEQYF
TRBV15	TRBJ2-5	.	CATSRGTATRGETQYF
TRBV6-4	TRBJ1-5	TRBD1	CASSDYDRGSLPQHF
TRBV27	TRBJ2-7	.	CASSPIPGGGEQYF
TRBV28	TRBJ2-5	.	CASSLPWEETQYF
TRBV27	TRBJ1-6	.	CASTRVGGNSPLHF
TRBV10-1	TRBJ1-1	TRBD1	CASSLDRTYTEAFF
TRBV5-1	TRBJ2-7	.	CASSLAFGSSYEQYF
TRBV18	TRBJ2-5	.	CASSLLAEETQYF
TRBV9	TRBJ1-1	.	CASSAGGRLLTEAFF
TRBV11-2	TRBJ2-7	.	CASSEDGALYEQYF
TRBV28	TRBJ1-2	TRBD1	CASTSLRGQGYGYTF